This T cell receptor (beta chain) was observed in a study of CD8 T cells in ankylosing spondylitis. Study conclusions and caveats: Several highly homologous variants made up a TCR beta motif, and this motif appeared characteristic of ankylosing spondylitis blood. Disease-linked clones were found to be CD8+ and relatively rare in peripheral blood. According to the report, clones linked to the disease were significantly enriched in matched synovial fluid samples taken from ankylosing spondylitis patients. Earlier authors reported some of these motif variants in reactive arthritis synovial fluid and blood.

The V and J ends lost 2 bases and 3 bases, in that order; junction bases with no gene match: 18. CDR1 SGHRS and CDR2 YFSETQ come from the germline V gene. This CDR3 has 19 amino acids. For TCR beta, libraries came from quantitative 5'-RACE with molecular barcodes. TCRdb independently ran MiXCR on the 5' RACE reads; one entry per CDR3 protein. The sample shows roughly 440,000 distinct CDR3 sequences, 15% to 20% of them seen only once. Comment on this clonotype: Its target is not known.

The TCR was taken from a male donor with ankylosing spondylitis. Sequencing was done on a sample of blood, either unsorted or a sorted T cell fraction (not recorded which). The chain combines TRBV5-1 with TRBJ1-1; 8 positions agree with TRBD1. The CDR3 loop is CASSFLAGGQPLTYTEAFF. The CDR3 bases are TGCGCCAGCAGCTTCTTGGCAGGGGGCCAGCCTCTCACTTACACTGAAGCTTTCTTT.